This passage covers 16 T cell receptor beta chains from one sample sequenced in a study of Ad26.COV2.S vaccination and SARS-CoV-2 variants (dated by TCRdb to about 2021). The library was generated by the immunoSEQ multiplex PCR assay. TCRdb retrieved this table from immuneACCESS and kept in-frame rearrangements only. Not all clones are present; in checked studies, unresolved V genes account for under half, and no reason is known for the remainder. Counted in this sample were 250,000 or so clones; 70% to 90% of them appeared once. About 2.8% of the sample belongs to the ten largest clones. The meaning of the sample's treatment or condition label: approximately 18 received Ad26.COV2.S at low or high dose, single or two shots; five or six received placebo; per-sample allocation not given. Repertoires of vaccine and placebo recipients were sequenced from samples taken on day 63 after the first injection.

The specimen comprised peripheral blood, sampled in a trial of Ad26.COV2.S vaccine versus placebo. These receptors came from a person between 18 and 59 years old who received the Ad26.COV2.S COVID-19 vaccine or a placebo.

The rearrangement uses TRBV4-1 and TRBJ2-1; 8 nucleotides match TRBD2. This CDR3 contains 12 residues. The germline gives CDR1 MGHRA, CDR2 YSYEKL. J was trimmed by 15 bases and V by 4 bases; bases with no gene match: 8. The chain's CDR3 is CASSLPGLGLFF. The CDR3 coding sequence is TGCGCCAGCAGCCTCCCGGGACTAGGACTGTTCTTC.

The chain employs TRBV4-1 and TRBJ2-1; a weak D match, TRBD2 (5 bases). The V end lost 8 bases, the J end lost 5 bases, and 10 bases lay between the germline ends. In germline, CDR1 is MGHRA, CDR2 YSYEKL. The CDR3 covers 12 residues. Written as DNA, the CDR3 is TGCGCCAGCGGGGAGTATGACAATGAGCAGTTCTTC. This encodes CASGEYDNEQFF.

The chain has TRBV7-8 and TRBJ1-6; 11 bases map to TRBD1. This CDR3 comprises 14 residues. V lost 8 bases, J lost 10 bases, and 7 bases stayed unmatched. Germline CDR1 and CDR2: SGHVS and FQNEAQ. CDR3 sequence: CASGTGTGGSPLHF. The CDR3 region has the DNA TGTGCCAGCGGCACAGGGACAGGGGGATCACCCCTCCACTTT.

The chain joins TRBV9 to TRBJ2-4, with D unresolved. The V end was cut by 4 bases, the J end by 0 bases, with 11 bases between. Germline loops: CDR1 SGDLS, CDR2 YYNGEE. This CDR3 contains 15 residues. In DNA form, the CDR3 reads TGTGCCAGCAGCCTCGACGGTTTAGCCAAAAACATTCAGTACTTC. Translating it yields CASSLDGLAKNIQYF.

J is TRBJ1-6 and V is TRBV7-6; D unresolved. CDR1 and CDR2 from the germline V gene are SGHVS and FNYEAQ. Deletions cut 1 base from V and 8 bases from J, with 12 bases between. This CDR3 region has 15 residues. CDR3 protein: CASSLGGPTDSPLHF. In nucleotides, the CDR3 is TGTGCCAGCAGCTTAGGGGGTCCTACTGATTCACCCCTCCACTTT.

This clone was recorded only once. The chain is built from TRBV15 and TRBJ2-3; tentatively, D is TRBD1 (6 bases). From germline, CDR1 is LNHNV and CDR2 YYDKDF (reference sequence). V was clipped by 3 bases and J by 0 bases, with 19 bases between them. The CDR3 consists of 18 residues. The CDR3 spells CATSSGDIWGPSTDTQYF. The CDR3 nucleotides are TGTGCCACCAGCAGTGGGGATATCTGGGGGCCGAGCACAGATACGCAGTATTTT. Full variable domain (outside the CDR3, taken from reference TRBV15 and TRBJ2-3): DAMVIQNPRYQVTQFGKPVTLSCSQTLNHNVMYWYQQKSSQAPKLLFHYYDKDFNNEADTPDNFQSRRPNTSFCFLDIRSPGLGDTAMYLCATSSGDIWGPSTDTQYFGPGTRLTVL.

The chain is built from TRBV2 and TRBJ1-3; a weak D match, TRBD1 (5 bases). The CDR3 covers 15 residues. The V end was cut by 2 bases, the J end by 4 bases, with 12 bases between. From germline, CDR1 is SNHLY and CDR2 FYNNEI. The CDR3 coding sequence is TGTGCCAGCAGTGAACCCCAGGGATCGGGAAACACCATATATTTT. Its protein product is CASSEPQGSGNTIYF.

Only one count was recorded for this clone. The chain is built from TRBV5-8 and TRBJ2-1; possibly TRBD1 for D (5 bases). V lost 4 bases, J lost 0 bases, and 11 bases lay in between. The CDR3 extends over 15 amino acids. CDR1 SGHTS and CDR2 YDEGEE come from the germline V gene. CDR3 nucleotide sequence: TGTGCCAGCAGCCCGACAGATAACTCCTACAATGAGCAGTTCTTC. Translating gives CASSPTDNSYNEQFF.

The V gene is TRBV4-2, the J gene TRBJ2-5; TRBD1 matches at 9 bases. Trimming at V came to 1 base and at J to 4 bases, leaving 4 bases not matched to a gene. Germline loops: CDR1 LGHNA, CDR2 YNFKEQ. This CDR3 is 15 amino acids long. DNA for the CDR3: TGTGCCAGCAGCCAAGCGGACAGGGGTACAGAGACCCAGTACTTC. Protein sequence: CASSQADRGTETQYF.

CDR3 in DNA: TGTGCCAGCAGCTTGGGCCTTTTAGCGGGAGCGGAAGAGACCCAGTACTTC. Amino acids: CASSLGLLAGAEETQYF. The V call is TRBV5-8, the J call TRBJ2-5; 9 nucleotides agree with TRBD2. CDR3 size: 17 residues. The ends lost 0 bases at V and 3 bases at J; junction bases unmatched: 9. CDR1 SGHTS and CDR2 YDEGEE come from the germline V gene.

The rearrangement links TRBV4-3 to TRBJ1-1, with a tentative D call TRBD1 (6 bases). This CDR3 spans 15 amino acids. Trimming pared 0 bases from V and 3 bases from J, leaving 11 bases between. Germline lookup yields CDR1 LGHNA and CDR2 YSLEER. For the CDR3, the DNA is TGCGCCAGCAGCCAAGAGAACAGGGTACACACTGAAGCTTTCTTT. Translating gives CASSQENRVHTEAFF.

The V call is TRBV29-1, the J call TRBJ1-6; possibly TRBD1 for D (5 bases). Germline values: CDR1 SQVTM, CDR2 ANQGSEA. The V and J ends lost 0 bases and 0 bases respectively, with 12 bases between them. This CDR3 has 17 residues. Here the CDR3 DNA reads TGCAGCGTTGAAGAGGAGCGGGGGGGCTCCTATAATTCACCCCTCCACTTT. Residues: CSVEEERGGSYNSPLHF.

The chain carries TRBV12-3 or TRBV12-4 and TRBJ1-2; D is possibly TRBD1 (6 bases). The CDR3 length is 13 residues. V was trimmed by 8 bases and J by 4 bases, leaving 14 bases between them. CDR3: CASPSGGAYGYTF. The CDR3 bases are TGTGCCAGCCCCAGCGGGGGCGCCTATGGCTACACCTTC.

V usage is TRBV19 and J usage is TRBJ2-1, with a possible D match to TRBD2 (6 bases). The germline V gene encodes CDR1 LNHDA and CDR2 SQIVND (reference sequence). The CDR3 runs 13 residues. The V end was cut by 7 bases, the J end by 4 bases, with 11 bases between. The CDR3 loop reads CASTSAQYNEQFF. The CDR3 nucleotides are TGTGCCAGTACTAGCGCCCAATACAATGAGCAGTTCTTC.

Only one count was recorded for this clone. The chain carries TRBV13 and TRBJ1-2; possibly TRBD1 for D (5 bases). Germline lookup yields CDR1 PRHDT and CDR2 FYEKMQ (reference sequence). The CDR3 runs to 15 residues. The ends were cut back, 7 bases at V and 2 bases at J, with 17 bases in the middle. The CDR3, as DNA: TGTGCCAGCACCGGCGGGGACGGTGAAAACTATGGCTACACCTTC. Its translation is CASTGGDGENYGYTF.

The V gene is TRBV5-8, the J gene TRBJ2-2; 9 bases map to TRBD2. The CDR3 extends over 18 amino acids. Losses at the gene ends were 2 bases for V and 3 bases for J; bases not matched to a gene: 11. Germline values: CDR1 SGHTS, CDR2 YDEGEE. The CDR3 is CASSLFVAGAGYTGELFF. CDR3 in DNA: TGTGCCAGCAGCTTATTTGTAGCGGGAGCTGGATACACCGGGGAGCTGTTTTTT.